These 10 T cell receptor beta chains were all obtained from the same sample, sequenced in a study of neurological immune-mediated disorders. TCRdb re-called the 5' RACE reads with MiXCR, one entry per CDR3 protein. The table lists about 50,000 distinct CDR3 sequences, around a sixth of them singletons. Sample: PBMCs. The origin of the receptors is a man in his 60s in good health.

Only a few counts were recorded for this clonotype. The rearrangement links TRBV7-9 to TRBJ2-4, with TRBD1 matching over 7 bases. V gave up 1 base and J gave up 2 bases; unmatched junction bases: 8. Looked up from germline, CDR1 is SEHNR and CDR2 is FQNEAQ (reference sequence). This CDR3 has 17 amino acids. CDR3 in amino acids: CASSLGRDRVTKNIQYF. The CDR3 region has the DNA TGTGCCAGCAGCTTAGGCCGGGACAGAGTGACCAAAAACATTCAGTACTTC.

The chain has TRBV18 and TRBJ2-5; the D gene is possibly TRBD1 (5 bases). The germline gives CDR1 KGHSH, CDR2 LQKENI. CDR3 length equals 14 residues. Trimming pared 2 bases from V and 4 bases from J, leaving 11 bases between. This chain's CDR3 is CASSPRSTGETQYF. The CDR3 DNA reads as TGTGCCAGCTCACCAAGAAGCACAGGAGAGACCCAGTACTTC.

In its sample, this clonotype was seen many times. The chain employs TRBV20-1 and TRBJ2-5; D might be TRBD1 or TRBD2, each matching 5 bases. Trimming left V 5 bases short and J 5 bases short, with 18 bases between. The CDR3 covers 14 residues. Germline V lookup: CDR1 DFQATT, CDR2 SNEGSKA (reference sequence). The CDR3 reads CSAEPGTQPETQYF. For the CDR3, the DNA is TGCAGTGCTGAGCCCGGGACCCAGCCGGAGACCCAGTACTTC.

V usage is TRBV12-3 or TRBV12-4 and J usage is TRBJ1-1, with a weak D call TRBD1 (5 bases). The CDR3 is 11 residues long. V lost 3 bases and J lost 8, with 7 bases in between. The CDR3 loop reads CASSLWGEAFF. CDR3 bases: TGTGCCAGCAGTTTGTGGGGCGAAGCTTTCTTT.

This clonotype was recorded at least ten times. The chain is built from TRBV20-1 and TRBJ1-1; D is possibly TRBD1 (5 bases). The CDR3 has 14 amino acids. Between the trimmed V and J ends, which lost 1 base and 0 bases, there was a span of 9 bases. Germline V gene data show CDR1 as DFQATT and CDR2 as SNEGSKA (reference sequence). The DNA of the CDR3 is TGCAGTGCTAGAGGACAGCTCATGAACACTGAAGCTTTCTTT. It encodes CSARGQLMNTEAFF.

This clonotype has a count of ten or more. The chain links TRBV3-1 to TRBJ2-3; 10 bases align to TRBD2. This CDR3 spans 18 amino acids. J gave up 4 bases and V 2 bases, and 12 bases lay outside the gene matches. The V gene's germline CDR1 is LGHDT and CDR2 YNNKEL (reference sequence). In DNA form, the CDR3 reads TGTGCCAGCAGCCAAAACTTCTTCTCTAGCGGGAGTGCAGATACGCAGTATTTT. Translating it yields CASSQNFFSSGSADTQYF.

This clonotype occurred many times. This chain uses TRBV2 with TRBJ1-1, with D hard to call. The CDR3 is made up of 14 amino acids. V shed 4 bases and J shed 0 bases, with 9 bases lying between them. Looked up from germline, CDR1 is SNHLY and CDR2 is FYNNEI. The CDR3 bases are TGTGCCAGCAGTGTGGACTACATGAACACTGAAGCTTTCTTT. Translation: CASSVDYMNTEAFF.

In this sample, this clonotype turned up many times. This chain links TRBV24-1 with TRBJ1-2; D remains ambiguous. The CDR3 length is 17 residues. V lost 4 bases to trimming and J lost 0 bases, with 17 bases between them. Germline V lookup: CDR1 KGHDR, CDR2 SFDVKD. As DNA, the CDR3 is TGTGCCACCAGTGAAGGTGGACCCGAAATACCTAACTATGGCTACACCTTC. This codes for CATSEGGPEIPNYGYTF.

This clonotype was recorded many times. This chain joins TRBV5-1 and TRBJ1-1; 7 bases align to TRBD1. This CDR3 spans 15 amino acids. Germline lookup yields CDR1 SGHRS and CDR2 YFSETQ. V shed 3 bases and J 1 base; nucleotides not matched to a gene: 6. CDR3 residues: CASSSSRQGNTEAFF. DNA for the CDR3: TGCGCCAGCAGCTCCTCAAGACAGGGGAACACTGAAGCTTTCTTT.

This clonotype was recorded many times. The rearrangement uses TRBV29-1 and TRBJ1-1, with TRBD1 as a possible D gene (5 bases). Trimming stripped 7 bases from V and 13 bases from J, with 19 bases between. Germline values: CDR1 SQVTM, CDR2 ANQGSEA. The CDR3 is 11 amino acids. The CDR3 reads CSADSYPGVFF. CDR3 nucleotide sequence: TGCAGCGCTGACAGCTACCCGGGGGTTTTCTTT.